This T cell receptor beta chain was obtained from a study of T-cell reconstitution after alpha-beta-depleted transplantation in children. V was clipped by 5 bases and J by 3 bases; unmatched bases: 6. The CDR3 contains 14 residues. Using unique molecular identifiers, the investigators prepared the TCRbeta library. TCRdb passed the PCR reads through MiXCR, listing each CDR3 protein once. The sample carries some 180,000 distinct CDR3 sequences, roughly 6.6% recorded once. This material consisted of PBMCs, taken before TCRalphabeta/CD19-depleted stem cell transplant. J is TRBJ1-2 and V is TRBV12-3 or TRBV12-4; 7 nucleotides match TRBD1. The sequence derives from a boy between 2 and 15 years old with acute lymphoblastic leukemia, due to receive a stem cell transplant. The CDR3 loop reads CASSVGQSDYGYTF. CDR3 in DNA: TGTGCCAGCAGTGTGGGACAGAGTGACTATGGCTACACCTTC.